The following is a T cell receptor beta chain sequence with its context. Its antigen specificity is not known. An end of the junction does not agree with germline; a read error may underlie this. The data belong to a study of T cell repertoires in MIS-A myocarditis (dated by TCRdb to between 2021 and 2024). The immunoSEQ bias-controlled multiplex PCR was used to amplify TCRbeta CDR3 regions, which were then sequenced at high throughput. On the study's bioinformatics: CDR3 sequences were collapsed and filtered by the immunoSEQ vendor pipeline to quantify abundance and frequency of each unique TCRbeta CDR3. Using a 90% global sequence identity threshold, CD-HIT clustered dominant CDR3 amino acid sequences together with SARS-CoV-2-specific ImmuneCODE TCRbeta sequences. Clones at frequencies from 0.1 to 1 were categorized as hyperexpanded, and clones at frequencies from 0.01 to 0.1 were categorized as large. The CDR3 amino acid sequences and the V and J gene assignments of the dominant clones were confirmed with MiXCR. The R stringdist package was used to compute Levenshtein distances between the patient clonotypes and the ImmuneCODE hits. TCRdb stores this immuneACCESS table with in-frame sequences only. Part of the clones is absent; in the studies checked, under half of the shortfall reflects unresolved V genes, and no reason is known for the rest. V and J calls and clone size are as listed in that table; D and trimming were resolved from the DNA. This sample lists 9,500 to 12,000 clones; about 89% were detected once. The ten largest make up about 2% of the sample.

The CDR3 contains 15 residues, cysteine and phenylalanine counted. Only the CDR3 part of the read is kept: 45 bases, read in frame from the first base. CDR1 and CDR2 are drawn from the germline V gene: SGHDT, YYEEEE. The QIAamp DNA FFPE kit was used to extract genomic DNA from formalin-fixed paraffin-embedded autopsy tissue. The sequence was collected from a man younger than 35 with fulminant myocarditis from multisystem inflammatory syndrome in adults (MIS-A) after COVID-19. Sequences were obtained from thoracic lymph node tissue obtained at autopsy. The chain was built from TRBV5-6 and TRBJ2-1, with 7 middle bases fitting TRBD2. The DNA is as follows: TGTGCCAGCCTTTGGGGGGGGACGTCCTTCAATGAGCAGTTCTTC. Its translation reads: CASLWGGTSFNEQFF.